The clone carrying this T cell receptor (beta chain) was found a few times. What it binds is unknown. These data are taken from a study of T cell repertoires in cytomegalovirus infection. The study's findings and limits: It was HLA-C-restricted CMV-specific TCR beta clonotypes that dominated the response ex vivo.

TCRdb recomputed calls from the reads with MiXCR, one row per CDR3 protein. The table includes 500,000 to 600,000 distinct CDR3 sequences, 15% to 20% detected once. With V trimmed by 6 bases and J by 0 bases, 14 bases remained unmatched. The CDR3 extends over 20 amino acids. Germline V CDR1 and CDR2: ENHRY, SYGVKD. Source material: CD8+ T cells from PBMCs. The chain recombines TRBV10-3 with TRBJ2-6, with 10 nucleotides matching TRBD2. This clonotype was sampled from a human donor in good health (CMV status not recorded). Some clones in this sample may be carry-over from other donors' samples. CDR3 loop: CAIRGGSTSGILSGANVLTF. In DNA, the CDR3 is TGTGCCATCAGGGGGGGTTCCACTAGCGGGATTCTCTCTGGGGCCAACGTCCTGACTTTC.